Listed below are T cell receptor beta chains from one sample, sequenced in a study of T cell changes during pregnancy in multiple sclerosis. Data came from immunoSEQ multiplex PCR; TCRdb stores just in-frame clones and leaves some out. The sample includes fewer than 50,000 clones, roughly 93% of them seen just once. Sequences were derived from CD8+ T cells from peripheral blood mononuclear cells, sampled in the first trimester of pregnancy. These receptors were obtained from a female donor with multiple sclerosis, enrolled in a pregnancy study. CDR3s include the opening cysteine and the closing phenylalanine or tryptophan. A D gene is named only where the DNA matches it firmly. Rows give clone size only sometimes, using once, few, many, or a class for an expanded clone.

>TRBJ2-7|TRBD2|TRBV4-3|.
TGCGCCAGCAGCCGAACTTCCGGGACTACTCGCCACGAGCAGTACTTC
CASSRTSGTTRHEQYF
>TRBJ2-7|.|TRBV27|.
TGTGCCAGCAGTTTAGGTCAGGGATCCTACGAGCAGTACTTC
CASSLGQGSYEQYF
>TRBJ2-7|TRBD1|TRBV27|.
TGTGCCAGCAGTTCGGGACAGGGGTACGAGCAGTACTTC
CASSSGQGYEQYF
>TRBJ1-1|.|TRBV6-6|few
TGTGCCAGCAGTTACGAGACAGCGCCCGAAGCTTTCTTT
CASSYETAPEAFF
>TRBJ2-1|.|TRBV4-2|.
TGTGCCAGCAGCCATCCTCGGGGGATTACTACCTCCTATGATGAGCAGTTCTTC
CASSHPRGITTSYDEQFF
>TRBJ2-2|TRBD2|TRBV7-9|.
TGTGCCAGCAGCACCTACGGACTAGCGGGAGACACCGGGGAGCTGTTTTTT
CASSTYGLAGDTGELFF
>TRBJ2-1|.|TRBV7-9|.
TGTGCCAGCAGCCATACAGGGTCCTACAATGAGCAGTTCTTC
CASSHTGSYNEQFF
>TRBJ2-7|TRBD1|TRBV6-1|few
TGTGCCAGCAGTGACCGGGACAGGGCCTACTACGAGCAGTACTTC
CASSDRDRAYYEQYF
>TRBJ2-1|TRBD2|TRBV7-8|.
TGTGCCAGCAGCTTACAACGACTAGCTAGGGACAATGAGCAGTTCTTC
CASSLQRLARDNEQFF
>TRBJ2-4|TRBD1|TRBV2|.
TGTGCCAGCAGTGAAGCCCTCTCAGGGGGCACGGACATTCAGTACTTC
CASSEALSGGTDIQYF
>TRBJ2-3|.|TRBV30|.
TGTGCCTGGGACACCTACACAGATACGCAGTATTTT
CAWDTYTDTQYF
>TRBJ1-2|TRBD1|TRBV14|.
TGTGCCAGCAGCCAACGGTCCAGGGACAGGCGATATGGCTACACCTTC
CASSQRSRDRRYGYTF
>TRBJ1-6|.|TRBV27|.
TGTGCCAGCAGTTGGGGACTCGATTCACCCCTCCACTTT
CASSWGLDSPLHF
>TRBJ1-1|.|TRBV14|.
TGTGCCAGCAGCCAAGATCAGGTGGGGCACACTGAAGCTTTCTTT
CASSQDQVGHTEAFF
>TRBJ1-1|.|TRBV6-5|once
TGTGCCAGCAGTTACGGCAGGGCGAACACTGAAGCTTTCTTT
CASSYGRANTEAFF
>TRBJ1-2|.|TRBV4-2|.
TGTGCCAGCAGCCAAGATCCCCCACGAGACCAGGCTAACTATGGCTACACCTTC
CASSQDPPRDQANYGYTF
>TRBJ2-6|.|TRBV10-2|.
TGCGCCAGCAGTGATACAGGGGCCAACGTCCTGACTTTC
CASSDTGANVLTF
>TRBJ2-3|TRBD2|TRBV7-9|.
TGTGCCAGCAGCATTAGCGGGGGGGCCCAGGATACGCAGTATTTT
CASSISGGAQDTQYF
>TRBJ1-2|TRBD1|TRBV7-8|.
TGTGCCAGCAGCTTAGTCGGCGGCCGACTTCAGGGGGACGGCTACACCTTC
CASSLVGGRLQGDGYTF
>TRBJ2-1|TRBD2|TRBV9|.
TGTGCCAGCAGCGTAGGGAGGACTAGCGGGAGTGTTGATGAGCAGTTCTTC
CASSVGRTSGSVDEQFF
>TRBJ1-1|TRBD1|TRBV5-1|once
TGCGCCAGCAGCTTGGACTGGACAGGGGGTGGTACTGAAGCTTTCTTT
CASSLDWTGGGTEAFF
>TRBJ2-1|TRBD2|TRBV14|.
TGTGCCAGCAGCCAAGGAGTACTAGCGGGAGGGAGTAATGAGCAGTTCTTC
CASSQGVLAGGSNEQFF
>TRBJ2-2|.|TRBV4-3|once
TGCGCCAGCAGCCAAGATTGGAGGCCCACCGGGGAGCTGTTTTTT
CASSQDWRPTGELFF
>TRBJ2-1|TRBD2|TRBV19|.
TGTGCCAGTAGTATAGGCCTGACTAGCGGGTTCTTCAATGAGCAGTTCTTC
CASSIGLTSGFFNEQFF
>TRBJ2-3|.|TRBV5-6|.
TGTGCCAGCAGCTTCGCTAGCGGCACAGATACGCAGTATTTT
CASSFASGTDTQYF
>TRBJ2-1|TRBD2|TRBV29-1|.
TGCAGCGTTGAAGACCGAGCGGGATCCTACAATGAGCAGTTCTTC
CSVEDRAGSYNEQFF
>TRBJ2-3|TRBD2|TRBV10-3|.
TGTGCCATCAAACCCGGGACTAGCGGGAGGGCCAAGGGCACAGATACGCAGTATTTT
CAIKPGTSGRAKGTDTQYF
>TRBJ2-5|.|TRBV13|once
TGTGCCAGCAGCTTAGGCCAGGGGAGGACCCAGTACTTC
CASSLGQGRTQYF
>TRBJ2-7|TRBD2|TRBV23-1|.
TGCGCCAGCAGTCCAGATGGGACTAGCGGGACAACCTACGAGCAGTACTTC
CASSPDGTSGTTYEQYF
>TRBJ2-1|TRBD2|TRBV9|.
TGTGCCAGCAGCCCTCGCCCAGGACTAGCCAATGAGCAGTTCTTC
CASSPRPGLANEQFF
>TRBJ2-7|TRBD1|TRBV6-5|once
TGTGCCAGCAGTCAAGGGGGCGCAGGATCCTACGAGCAGTACTTC
CASSQGGAGSYEQYF
>TRBJ1-1|TRBD1|TRBV7-2|.
TGTGCCAGCAGCCTCCGGGACAGTAAGAACACTGAAGCTTTCTTT
CASSLRDSKNTEAFF